Listed here are 2 T cell receptor beta chains from one sample, sequenced in a study of cytotoxic CD8 clonotypes in ibrutinib-treated CLL. Data came from immunoSEQ multiplex PCR; TCRdb stores just in-frame clones and leaves some out. The profile covers about 300,000 clones, with roughly four fifths appearing a single time and about 5% taken by the ten largest. Sequences were derived from PBMCs, sampled at disease progression, from a patient treated with ibrutinib. These TCRs come from a human donor with chronic lymphocytic leukemia.

The CDR3, as DNA: TGTGCCAGCAGCTTACGGAGCGGGGGGCTGTGGGAGCAGTACTTC. Protein: CASSLRSGGLWEQYF. This chain uses TRBV7-2 with TRBJ2-7, with 9 bases identical to TRBD2. Germline CDR1 SGHTA, CDR2 FQGNSA. This CDR3 is 15 amino acids long. V shed 2 bases, J shed 7 bases, and the junction held 9 bases outside the gene matches.

The genes are TRBV9 and TRBJ2-2; D gene uncertain. The CDR3 runs to 16 residues. Per germline, CDR1 SGDLS and CDR2 YYNGEE. Trimming stripped 1 base from V and 7 bases from J, with 17 bases between. The CDR3 is CASSVLLPSEDGELFF. The DNA of the CDR3 is TGTGCCAGCAGCGTACTCCTCCCGAGCGAGGACGGGGAGCTGTTTTTT.